The rows below give T cell receptor beta chains drawn from one sample of a study of T cell changes during pregnancy in multiple sclerosis. Using immunoSEQ multiplex PCR, the repertoire was profiled, and TCRdb retains in-frame clones only, with some absent. This sample yields around 72,000 clones, of which roughly 91% are seen a single time; around 0.64% belongs to the top ten. The sample in question was peripheral blood, obtained in the third trimester of pregnancy. The receptors originated from a female donor in good health, enrolled as a control in a pregnancy study. Both conserved end residues are part of each CDR3. D genes are given only for firm matches. Not all rows give a size; the values are once, few, many and, for expanded clones, a class.

TRBV6-1	TRBJ1-2	-	-	TGTGCCAGCAGTAGTGGGACAACCTCTACCTATGGCTACACCTTC	CASSSGTTSTYGYTF
TRBV5-1	TRBJ2-1	-	-	TGCGCCAGCAGAACTAGTTTTCAACCGAATGAGCAGTTCTTC	CASRTSFQPNEQFF
TRBV7-2	TRBJ1-5	-	TRBD1	TGTGCCAGCAGCGTCTCTCCGGGACAGGGCCGGCCCCAGCATTTT	CASSVSPGQGRPQHF
TRBV5-1	TRBJ2-2	-	-	TGCGCCAGCAGCCCCGTTTGGGGGGCGAACACCGGGGAGCTGTTTTTT	CASSPVWGANTGELFF
TRBV4-2	TRBJ2-3	-	-	TGTGCCAGCAGCCGAACGCTAGCCAATACGCAGTATTTT	CASSRTLANTQYF
TRBV14	TRBJ1-5	-	-	TGTGCCAGCAGCCAAGGGGGCAGTTCGCGGGGTCCCCAGCATTTT	CASSQGGSSRGPQHF
TRBV7-2	TRBJ2-3	-	-	TGTGCCAGCAGCCCCTCAGAAGGGGGGGCAAGGGATACGCAGTATTTT	CASSPSEGGARDTQYF
TRBV23-1	TRBJ1-5	-	-	TGCGCCAGCAGTCAAAGGAGGGCCCAGCATTTT	CASSQRRAQHF
TRBV28	TRBJ2-7	-	TRBD1	TGTGCCAGTATTGGACAGGGAGATAGTTACGAGCAGTACTTC	CASIGQGDSYEQYF
TRBV6-6	TRBJ1-4	-	TRBD1	TGTGCCAGCAGTTACACTCAGGGGGCGGTTAATGAAAAACTGTTTTTT	CASSYTQGAVNEKLFF
TRBV19	TRBJ1-2	-	-	TGTGCCAGTAGGACCGCGGCGGCAGGGATTGGGAATGGCTACACCTTC	CASRTAAAGIGNGYTF
TRBV9	TRBJ2-3	-	-	TGTGCCAGCAGCGTGCGCGGGGTAGATACGCAGTATTTT	CASSVRGVDTQYF
TRBV5-1	TRBJ1-4	-	TRBD1	TGCGCCAGCAGCCTGGTGGGACAGGGGGGAGAAAAACTGTTTTTT	CASSLVGQGGEKLFF
TRBV18	TRBJ1-1	few	-	TGTGCCAGCTCACCGATTGGGACTGACACTGAAGCTTTCTTT	CASSPIGTDTEAFF
TRBV19	TRBJ2-5	-	-	TGTGCCAGTAGTATGGGCCCCGCGCAGGGGACCCAGTACTTC	CASSMGPAQGTQYF
TRBV5-1	TRBJ1-1	-	-	TGCGCCAGCACTTGGGCATCAGGGTCACCCTTGAACACTGAAGCTTTCTTT	CASTWASGSPLNTEAFF
TRBV4-3	TRBJ2-1	-	-	TGCGCCAGCAGCCAAGGCCAGGTGGATGAGCAGTTCTTC	CASSQGQVDEQFF
TRBV7-9	TRBJ2-1	-	TRBD2	TGTGCCAGCAGCTCGGGACTAGCGGGAGCCCACAATGAGCAGTTCTTC	CASSSGLAGAHNEQFF
TRBV27	TRBJ2-7	-	-	TGTGCCAGCGCGTATAGTCGAGCTTACGAGCAGTACTTC	CASAYSRAYEQYF
TRBV5-4	TRBJ2-5	-	-	TGTGCCAGCAGCTTGAACCCGAGGACACCGAGGGAGGCCCAGTACTTC	CASSLNPRTPREAQYF
TRBV5-1	TRBJ2-1	-	-	TGCGCCAGCAGCCATAACGAGGGCTCCTACAATGAGCAGTTCTTC	CASSHNEGSYNEQFF
TRBV18	TRBJ2-7	-	TRBD1	TGTGCCAGCTCACCAAGACAGGGGAAGAACGAGCAGTACTTC	CASSPRQGKNEQYF
TRBV29-1	TRBJ1-4	-	TRBD1	TGCAGCGTGGGGACAGGGCGTGAAAAACTGTTTTTT	CSVGTGREKLFF
TRBV6-5	TRBJ2-7	-	-	TGTGCCAGCAGTTACGGGGCGGCCAGCTCCTACGAGCAGTACTTC	CASSYGAASSYEQYF
TRBV9	TRBJ2-1	-	TRBD2	TGTGCCAGCAGCGTAGGGCTAGCGGATCTTAATGAGCAGTTCTTC	CASSVGLADLNEQFF
TRBV2	TRBJ1-5	-	TRBD1	TGTGCCAGCAGTCCGGACTACGGGACAGATGAACAGCCCCAGCATTTT	CASSPDYGTDEQPQHF
TRBV19	TRBJ1-5	-	TRBD1	TGTGCCAGTAGTAGGTCACAGGGGAAGGGCAATCAGCCCCAGCATTTT	CASSRSQGKGNQPQHF
TRBV6-1	TRBJ1-3	-	-	TGTGCCAGCAGTGAACGTCGCTCTGGAAACACCATATATTTT	CASSERRSGNTIYF
TRBV6-4	TRBJ1-1	-	-	TGTGCCAGCAAATCCGACAGCGGGGGGAACACTGAAGCTTTCTTT	CASKSDSGGNTEAFF
TRBV5-5	TRBJ1-4	-	-	TGTGCCAGCAGCTTGGACCGGGCAACTAATGAAAAACTGTTTTTT	CASSLDRATNEKLFF
TRBV5-6	TRBJ2-1	-	-	TGTGCCAGCAGCTTGGGAGATTCCCTTTACAATGAGCAGTTCTTC	CASSLGDSLYNEQFF
TRBV5-1	TRBJ1-4	-	TRBD1	TGCGCCAGCAGCTTTGGACAGGGGGGAAATGAAAAACTGTTTTTT	CASSFGQGGNEKLFF
TRBV10-3	TRBJ1-4	-	TRBD1	TGTGCCCATTCAGGGGGCACTAATGAAAAACTGTTTTTT	CAHSGGTNEKLFF
TRBV9	TRBJ1-1	-	-	TGTGCCAGCAGCGTTGCCCGGGACAAGTCATCCGGAGCTTTCTTT	CASSVARDKSSGAFF
TRBV27	TRBJ1-5	-	-	TGTGTCGAGGGGGGGCTTGGACTCCATCAGCCCCAGCATTTT	CVEGGLGLHQPQHF
TRBV14	TRBJ2-7	-	-	TGTGCCAGCAGCCTACAGGGTTACGAGCAGTACTTC	CASSLQGYEQYF
TRBV2	TRBJ2-3	-	TRBD2	TGTGCCAGCAGTGCTTCTTGGCGGGAGGGCGCAGATACGCAGTATTTT	CASSASWREGADTQYF
TRBV10-2	TRBJ1-5	-	TRBD1	TGCGCCAGCAGTGAAACAGGGGGCAATCAGCCCCAGCATTTT	CASSETGGNQPQHF
TRBV5-5	TRBJ1-5	-	-	TGTGCCAGCACCCTGGGGGGGTTTGGCAATCAGCCCCAGCATTTT	CASTLGGFGNQPQHF
TRBV4-3	TRBJ2-1	-	TRBD2	TGCGCCAGCAGCCCGAGGGAGGGCCTCCCCTACAATGAGCAGTTCTTC	CASSPREGLPYNEQFF
TRBV12-5	TRBJ1-5	-	TRBD1	TGTGCTAGTGGCCCCGGGACAGGCAATCAGCCCCAGCATTTT	CASGPGTGNQPQHF
TRBV28	TRBJ2-7	-	TRBD2	TGTGCCAGCAGTAGCGGGAGTGGGTACGAGCAGTACTTC	CASSSGSGYEQYF
TRBV6-5	TRBJ1-1	-	TRBD1	TGTGCCAGCAGTTGGGGACAGCAGAACACTGAAGCTTTCTTT	CASSWGQQNTEAFF
TRBV5-1	TRBJ2-7	-	TRBD2	TGCGCCAGCAGCTTGGATGCGGGGGTCTACGAGCAGTACTTC	CASSLDAGVYEQYF
TRBV7-2	TRBJ2-7	-	-	TGTGCCAGCAGCTTAGCGACAGCCCAGACCTACGAGCAGTACTTC	CASSLATAQTYEQYF
TRBV5-1	TRBJ1-2	-	-	TGCGCCAGCAGCTCGCTAGGACAGAACTATGGCTACACCTTC	CASSSLGQNYGYTF
TRBV11-2	TRBJ2-5	-	-	TGTGCCAGCAGCTCCGTGGGCTCCTCAGGGGAGACCCAGTACTTC	CASSSVGSSGETQYF
TRBV10-3	TRBJ2-2	-	TRBD2	TGTGCCATCAGTGAGTCAGGCGGGGGTCCCGGGGAGCTGTTTTTT	CAISESGGGPGELFF